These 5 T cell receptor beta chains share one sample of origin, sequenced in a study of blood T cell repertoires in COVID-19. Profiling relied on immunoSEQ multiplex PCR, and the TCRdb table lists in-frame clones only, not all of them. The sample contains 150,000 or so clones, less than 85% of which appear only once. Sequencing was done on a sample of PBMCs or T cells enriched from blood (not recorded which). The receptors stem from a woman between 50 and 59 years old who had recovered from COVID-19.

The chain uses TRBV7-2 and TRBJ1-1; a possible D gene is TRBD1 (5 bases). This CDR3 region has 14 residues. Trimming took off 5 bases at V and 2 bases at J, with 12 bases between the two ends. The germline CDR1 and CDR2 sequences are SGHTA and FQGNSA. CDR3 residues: CASSPVGGNTEAFF. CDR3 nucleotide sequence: TGTGCCAGCAGCCCGGTCGGGGGAAACACTGAAGCTTTCTTT.

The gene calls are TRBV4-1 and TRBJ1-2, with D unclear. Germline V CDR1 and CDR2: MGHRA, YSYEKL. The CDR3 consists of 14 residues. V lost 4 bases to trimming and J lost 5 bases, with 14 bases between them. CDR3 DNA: TGCGCCAGCAGCCCGACGGGAAGGGAATATGGCTACACCTTC. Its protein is CASSPTGREYGYTF.

The CDR3 loop is CASGPDRGPGNTIYF. CDR3 DNA: TGTGCCAGCGGGCCGGACAGGGGGCCTGGAAACACCATATATTTT. This rearrangement joins TRBV2 to TRBJ1-3; 11 bases fit TRBD1. The CDR3 is 15 amino acids. The V and J ends lost 8 bases and 2 bases, in that order; junction bases with no gene match: 5. CDR1 and CDR2 from the germline V gene are SNHLY and FYNNEI.

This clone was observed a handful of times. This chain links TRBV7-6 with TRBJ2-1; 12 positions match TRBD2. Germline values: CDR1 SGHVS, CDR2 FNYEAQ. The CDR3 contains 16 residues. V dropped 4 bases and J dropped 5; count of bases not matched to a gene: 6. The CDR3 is CASSSPTSGGNNEQFF. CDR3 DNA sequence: TGTGCCAGCAGCTCCCCGACTAGCGGGGGTAACAATGAGCAGTTCTTC.

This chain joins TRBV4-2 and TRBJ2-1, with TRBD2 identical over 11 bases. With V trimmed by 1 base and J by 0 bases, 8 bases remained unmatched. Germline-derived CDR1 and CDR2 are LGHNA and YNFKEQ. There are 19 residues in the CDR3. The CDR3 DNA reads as TGTGCCAGCAGCCAAGCGGCTAGCGGGGGGCCCAGCTCCTACAATGAGCAGTTCTTC. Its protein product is CASSQAASGGPSSYNEQFF.